This T cell receptor beta chain emerged from a study of cytomegalovirus exposure and HLA in healthy donors. The CDR3 has 16 residues. Per germline, CDR1 SGHAT and CDR2 FQNNGV. V was clipped by 0 bases and J by 5 bases; unmatched bases: 8. Findings and caveats of the study: The study recorded over 150 TCR beta chains that were cytomegalovirus-associated.

PCR employed 60 Vbeta and 13 Jbeta primers. This table comes from immunoSEQ multiplex PCR, and its TCRdb copy is limited to in-frame clones, with some not included. The table lists roughly 180,000 clones, approximately 80% of them singletons. With respect to this clone: As yet, its antigen is unknown.

The gene calls are TRBV11-2 and TRBJ2-5, with 8 bases fitting TRBD1. The sample was PBMCs. The TCR was taken from a woman aged 18-29 years in good health and CMV-seronegative. The CDR3 DNA reads TGTGCCAGCAGCTTAGATAAAAGAACAGGGGGGGAGACCCAGTACTTC. Protein: CASSLDKRTGGETQYF.